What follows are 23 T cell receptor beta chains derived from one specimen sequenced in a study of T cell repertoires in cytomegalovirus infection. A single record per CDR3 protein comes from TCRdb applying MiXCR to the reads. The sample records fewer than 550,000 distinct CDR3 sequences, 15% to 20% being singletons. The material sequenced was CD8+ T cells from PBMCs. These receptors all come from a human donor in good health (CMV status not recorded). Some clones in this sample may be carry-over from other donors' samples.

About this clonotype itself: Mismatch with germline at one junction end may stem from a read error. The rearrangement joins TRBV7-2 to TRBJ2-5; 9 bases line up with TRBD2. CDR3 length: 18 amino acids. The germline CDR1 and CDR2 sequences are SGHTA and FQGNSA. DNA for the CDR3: TGTGCCAGCAGCCTCGGGGGACGAATAGCGGGAGCACAAGAGACCCAGTGCTTC. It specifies CASSLGGRIAGAQETQCF.

As DNA, the CDR3 is TGTGCCAGCAGTGAAGGACGGGGGCCCGATACGCAGTATTTT. It encodes CASSEGRGPDTQYF. The J gene is TRBJ2-3, the V gene TRBV2; either TRBD1 or TRBD2 may supply D (6 bases each). Trimming left V 1 base short and J 6 bases short, with 11 bases between. Germline lookup yields CDR1 SNHLY and CDR2 FYNNEI. The CDR3 length is 14 residues.

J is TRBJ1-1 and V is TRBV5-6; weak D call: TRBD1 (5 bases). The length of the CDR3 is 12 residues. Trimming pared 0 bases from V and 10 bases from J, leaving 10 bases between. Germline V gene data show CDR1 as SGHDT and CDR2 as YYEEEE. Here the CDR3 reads CASSLGRGVAFF. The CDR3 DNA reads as TGTGCCAGCAGCTTGGGCAGAGGGGTAGCTTTCTTT.

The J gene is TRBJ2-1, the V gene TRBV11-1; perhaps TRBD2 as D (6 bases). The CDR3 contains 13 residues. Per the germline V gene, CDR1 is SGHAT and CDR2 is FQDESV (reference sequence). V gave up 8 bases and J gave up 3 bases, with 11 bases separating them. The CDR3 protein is CASQAGNYNEQFF. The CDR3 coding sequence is TGTGCCAGCCAGGCGGGGAACTACAATGAGCAGTTCTTC.

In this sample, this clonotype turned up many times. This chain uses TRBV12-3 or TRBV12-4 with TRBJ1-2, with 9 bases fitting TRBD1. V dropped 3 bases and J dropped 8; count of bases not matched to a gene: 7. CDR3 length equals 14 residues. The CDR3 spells CASSFRDRASGYTF. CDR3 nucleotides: TGTGCCAGCAGTTTTAGGGACAGGGCCTCCGGCTACACCTTC.

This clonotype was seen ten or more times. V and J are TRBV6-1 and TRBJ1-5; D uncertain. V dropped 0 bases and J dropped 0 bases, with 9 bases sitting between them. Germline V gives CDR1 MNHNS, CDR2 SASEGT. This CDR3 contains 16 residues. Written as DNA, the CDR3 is TGTGCCAGCAGTGAAGCGGTCCCCTTTAGCAATCAGCCCCAGCATTTT. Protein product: CASSEAVPFSNQPQHF.

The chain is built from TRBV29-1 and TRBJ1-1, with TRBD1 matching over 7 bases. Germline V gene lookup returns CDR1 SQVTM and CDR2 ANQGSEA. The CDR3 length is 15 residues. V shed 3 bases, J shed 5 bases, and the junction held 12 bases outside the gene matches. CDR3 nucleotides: TGCAGCGTTGACGACAGGGATCGCGGAGGAACTGAAGCTTTCTTT. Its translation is CSVDDRDRGGTEAFF.

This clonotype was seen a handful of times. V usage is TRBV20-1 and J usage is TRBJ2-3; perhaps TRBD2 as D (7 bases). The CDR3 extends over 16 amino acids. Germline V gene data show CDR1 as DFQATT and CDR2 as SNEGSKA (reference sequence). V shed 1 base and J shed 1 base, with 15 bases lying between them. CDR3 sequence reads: CSARVGGGLGTDTQYF. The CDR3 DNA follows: TGCAGTGCTAGAGTAGGGGGGGGCTTAGGCACAGATACGCAGTATTTT.

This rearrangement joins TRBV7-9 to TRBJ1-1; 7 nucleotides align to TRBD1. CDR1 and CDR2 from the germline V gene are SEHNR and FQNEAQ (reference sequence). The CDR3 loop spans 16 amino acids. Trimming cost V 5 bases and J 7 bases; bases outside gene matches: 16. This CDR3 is CASSRKQGCGGNEAFF. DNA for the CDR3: TGTGCCAGCAGCCGCAAACAGGGGTGTGGAGGAAATGAAGCTTTCTTT.

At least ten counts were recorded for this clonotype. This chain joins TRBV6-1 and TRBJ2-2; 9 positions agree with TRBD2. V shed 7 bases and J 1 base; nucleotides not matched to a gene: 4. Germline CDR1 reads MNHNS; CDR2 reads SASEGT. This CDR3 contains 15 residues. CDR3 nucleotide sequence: TGTGCCAGCATAATAGCGGGAGAGAACACCGGGGAGCTGTTTTTT. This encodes CASIIAGENTGELFF.

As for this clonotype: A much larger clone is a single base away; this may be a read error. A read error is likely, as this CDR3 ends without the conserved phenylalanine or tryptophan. CDR3 sequence reads: CASSLYSGGARNEQFL. The DNA of the CDR3 is TGTGCCAGCAGCTTATATAGCGGGGGGGCTAGGAATGAGCAGTTCTTA. This chain connects TRBV7-3 to TRBJ2-1, with 11 bases lining up with TRBD2. The CDR3 length is 16 residues. V lost 2 bases, J lost 7 bases, and 7 bases stayed unmatched. Per germline, CDR1 SGHTA and CDR2 FQGTGA.

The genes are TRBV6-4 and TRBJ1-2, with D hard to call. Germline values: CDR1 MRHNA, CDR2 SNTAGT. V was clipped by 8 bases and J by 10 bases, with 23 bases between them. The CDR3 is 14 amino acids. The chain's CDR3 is CASGPRSPKRFYTF. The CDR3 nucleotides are TGTGCCAGCGGGCCGCGATCCCCTAAGAGGTTCTACACCTTC.

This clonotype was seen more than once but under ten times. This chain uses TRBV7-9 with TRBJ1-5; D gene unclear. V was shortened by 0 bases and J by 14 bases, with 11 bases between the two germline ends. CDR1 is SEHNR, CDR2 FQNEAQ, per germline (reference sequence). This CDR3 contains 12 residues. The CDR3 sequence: CASSLASDDKHF. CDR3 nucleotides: TGTGCCAGCAGCTTAGCCTCCGACGACAAGCATTTT. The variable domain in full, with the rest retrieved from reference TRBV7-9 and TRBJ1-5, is DTGVSQNPRHKITKRGQNVTFRCDPISEHNRLYWYRQTLGQGPEFLTYFQNEAQLEKSRLLSDRFSAERPKGSFSTLEIQRTEQGDSAMYLCASSLASDDKHFGDGTRLSIL.

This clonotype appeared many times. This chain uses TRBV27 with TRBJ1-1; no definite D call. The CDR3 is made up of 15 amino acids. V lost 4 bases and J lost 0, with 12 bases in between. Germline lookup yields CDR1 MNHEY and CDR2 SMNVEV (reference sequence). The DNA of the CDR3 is TGTGCCAGCAGTTCAAGGCTCCCCATGAACACTGAAGCTTTCTTT. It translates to CASSSRLPMNTEAFF.

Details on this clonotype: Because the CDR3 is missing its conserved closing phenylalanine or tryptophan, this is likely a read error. The CDR3 here is CASSGRREKGGETQYS. In DNA form, the CDR3 reads TGTGCCAGCAGCGGGCGCAGGGAAAAGGGCGGAGAGACCCAGTACTCC. The chain has TRBV5-4 and TRBJ2-5; possibly TRBD1 for D (5 bases). Germline-derived CDR1 and CDR2 are SGHNT and YYREEE (reference sequence). The CDR3 consists of 16 residues. Trimming removed 4 bases at V and 4 bases at J, with 20 bases between.

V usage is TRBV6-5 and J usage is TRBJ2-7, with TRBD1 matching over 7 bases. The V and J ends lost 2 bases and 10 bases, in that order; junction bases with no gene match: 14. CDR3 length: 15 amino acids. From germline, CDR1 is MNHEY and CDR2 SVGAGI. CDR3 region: CASSYVPRGQDLQYF. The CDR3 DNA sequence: TGTGCCAGCAGTTACGTTCCCCGCGGACAGGACCTTCAGTACTTC.

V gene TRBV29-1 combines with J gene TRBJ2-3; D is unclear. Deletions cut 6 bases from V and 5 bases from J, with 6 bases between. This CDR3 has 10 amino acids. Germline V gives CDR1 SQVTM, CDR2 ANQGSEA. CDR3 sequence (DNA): TGCAGCGTGCCACTAGATACGCAGTATTTT. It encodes CSVPLDTQYF.

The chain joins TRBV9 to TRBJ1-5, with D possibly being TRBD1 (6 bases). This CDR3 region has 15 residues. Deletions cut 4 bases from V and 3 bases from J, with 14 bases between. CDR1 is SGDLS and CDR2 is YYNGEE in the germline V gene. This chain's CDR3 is CASSQWGAFNQPQHF. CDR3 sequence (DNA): TGTGCCAGCAGCCAATGGGGGGCGTTCAATCAGCCCCAGCATTTT.

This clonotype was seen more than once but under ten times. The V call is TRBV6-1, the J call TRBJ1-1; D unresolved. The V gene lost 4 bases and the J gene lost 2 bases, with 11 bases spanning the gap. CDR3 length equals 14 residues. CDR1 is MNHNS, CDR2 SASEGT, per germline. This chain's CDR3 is CASSVYRANTEAFF. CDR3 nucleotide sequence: TGTGCCAGCAGTGTATATCGGGCTAACACTGAAGCTTTCTTT.

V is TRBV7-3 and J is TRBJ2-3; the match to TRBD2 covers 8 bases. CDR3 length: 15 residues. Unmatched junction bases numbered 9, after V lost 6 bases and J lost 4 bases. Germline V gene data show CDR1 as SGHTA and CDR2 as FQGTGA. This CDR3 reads CASRPSGSSADTQYF. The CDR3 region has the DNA TGTGCCAGCAGACCCAGCGGGAGTTCAGCAGATACGCAGTATTTT. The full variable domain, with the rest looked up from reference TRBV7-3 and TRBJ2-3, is GAGVSQTPSNKVTEKGKYVELRCDPISGHTALYWYRQSLGQGPEFLIYFQGTGAADDSGLPNDRFFAVRPEGSVSTLKIQRTERGDSAVYLCASRPSGSSADTQYFGPGTRLTVL.

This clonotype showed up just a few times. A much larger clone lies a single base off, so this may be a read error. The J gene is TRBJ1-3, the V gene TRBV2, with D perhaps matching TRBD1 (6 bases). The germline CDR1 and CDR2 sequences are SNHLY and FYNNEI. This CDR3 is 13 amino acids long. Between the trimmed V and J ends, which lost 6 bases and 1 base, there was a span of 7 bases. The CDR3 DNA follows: TGTGCCAGCAGGGACAGATCTGGAAACACCATATATTTT. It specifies CASRDRSGNTIYF.

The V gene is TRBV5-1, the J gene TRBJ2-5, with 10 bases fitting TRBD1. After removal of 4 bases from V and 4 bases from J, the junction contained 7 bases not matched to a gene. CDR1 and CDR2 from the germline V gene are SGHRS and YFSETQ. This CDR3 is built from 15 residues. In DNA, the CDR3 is TGCGCCAGCAGCATACGACAGGGGGCCTCAGAGACCCAGTACTTC. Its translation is CASSIRQGASETQYF.

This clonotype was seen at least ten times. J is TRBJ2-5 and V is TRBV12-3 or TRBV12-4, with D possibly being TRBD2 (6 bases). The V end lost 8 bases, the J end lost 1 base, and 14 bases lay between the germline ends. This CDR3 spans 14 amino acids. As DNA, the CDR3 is TGTGCCAGCGGGTCCGTGGGAGGCCAAGAGACCCAGTACTTC. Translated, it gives CASGSVGGQETQYF.